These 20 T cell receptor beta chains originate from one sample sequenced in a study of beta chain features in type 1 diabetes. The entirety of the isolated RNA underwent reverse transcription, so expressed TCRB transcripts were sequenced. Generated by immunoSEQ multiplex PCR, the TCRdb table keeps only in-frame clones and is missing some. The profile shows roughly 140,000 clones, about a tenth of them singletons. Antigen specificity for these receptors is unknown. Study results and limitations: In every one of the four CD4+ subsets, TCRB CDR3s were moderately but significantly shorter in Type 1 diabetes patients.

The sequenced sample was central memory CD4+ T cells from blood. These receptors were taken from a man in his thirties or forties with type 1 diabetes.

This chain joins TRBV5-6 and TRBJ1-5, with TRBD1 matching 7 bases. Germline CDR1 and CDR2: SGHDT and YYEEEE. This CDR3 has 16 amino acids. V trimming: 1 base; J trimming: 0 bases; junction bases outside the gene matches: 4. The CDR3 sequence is CASSLTGVDSNQPQHF. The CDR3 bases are TGTGCCAGCAGCTTGACAGGGGTAGATAGCAATCAGCCCCAGCATTTT.

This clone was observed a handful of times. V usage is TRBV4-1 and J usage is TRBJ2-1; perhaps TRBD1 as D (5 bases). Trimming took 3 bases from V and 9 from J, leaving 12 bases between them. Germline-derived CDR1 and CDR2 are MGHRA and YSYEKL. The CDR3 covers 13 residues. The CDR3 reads CASSQGQRGEQFF. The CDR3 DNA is TGCGCCAGCAGCCAGGGGCAGCGTGGTGAGCAGTTCTTC.

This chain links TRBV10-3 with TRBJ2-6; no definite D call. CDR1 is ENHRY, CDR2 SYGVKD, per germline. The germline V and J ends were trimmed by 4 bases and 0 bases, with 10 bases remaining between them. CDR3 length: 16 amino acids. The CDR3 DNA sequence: TGTGCCATCAGTGGAGGCCTATCCTCTGGGGCCAACGTCCTGACTTTC. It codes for CAISGGLSSGANVLTF.

CDR3 in DNA: TGTGCCAGTAGCCCCTCGGGACTTTACAATGAGCAGTTCTTC. Its protein is CASSPSGLYNEQFF. The chain links TRBV19 to TRBJ2-1, with TRBD2 as a possible D gene (6 bases). The V gene lost 6 bases and the J gene lost 4 bases, with 13 bases spanning the gap. The CDR3 is made up of 14 amino acids. Germline values: CDR1 LNHDA, CDR2 SQIVND (reference sequence).

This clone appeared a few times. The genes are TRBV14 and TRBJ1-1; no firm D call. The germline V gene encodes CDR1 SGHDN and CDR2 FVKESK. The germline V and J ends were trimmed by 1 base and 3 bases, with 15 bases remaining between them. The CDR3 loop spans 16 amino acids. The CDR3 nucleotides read TGTGCCAGCAGCCAAGGGCTAATGAGGTGGGACACTGAAGCTTTCTTT. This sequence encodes CASSQGLMRWDTEAFF.

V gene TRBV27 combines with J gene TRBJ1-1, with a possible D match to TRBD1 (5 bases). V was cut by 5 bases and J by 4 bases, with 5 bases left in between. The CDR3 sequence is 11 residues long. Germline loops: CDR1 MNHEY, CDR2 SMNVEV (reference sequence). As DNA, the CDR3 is TGTGCCAGCAGTCAGGGCACTGAAGCTTTCTTT. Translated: CASSQGTEAFF.

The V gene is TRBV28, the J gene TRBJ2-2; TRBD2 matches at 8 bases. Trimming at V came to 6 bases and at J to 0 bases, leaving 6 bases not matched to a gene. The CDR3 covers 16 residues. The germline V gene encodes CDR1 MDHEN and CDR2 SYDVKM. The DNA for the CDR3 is TGTGCCAGCAGAGATATAGCGGGGACGAACACCGGGGAGCTGTTTTTT. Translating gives CASRDIAGTNTGELFF.

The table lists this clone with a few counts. CDR3 bases: TGCGCCAGCAGAACGGGACAGGGGGCCCAAGAGACCCAGTACTTC. Its translation is CASRTGQGAQETQYF. The V call is TRBV5-1, the J call TRBJ2-5; 12 bases align to TRBD1. The germline V gene encodes CDR1 SGHRS and CDR2 YFSETQ. The CDR3 runs 15 residues. Losses at the gene ends were 5 bases for V and 1 base for J; bases not matched to a gene: 3.

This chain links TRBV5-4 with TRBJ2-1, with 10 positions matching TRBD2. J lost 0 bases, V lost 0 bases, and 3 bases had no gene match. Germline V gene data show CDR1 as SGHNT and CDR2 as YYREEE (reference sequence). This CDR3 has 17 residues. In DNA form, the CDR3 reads TGTGCCAGCAGCTTGGAACTAGCGGGGAACTCCTACAATGAGCAGTTCTTC. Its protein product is CASSLELAGNSYNEQFF.

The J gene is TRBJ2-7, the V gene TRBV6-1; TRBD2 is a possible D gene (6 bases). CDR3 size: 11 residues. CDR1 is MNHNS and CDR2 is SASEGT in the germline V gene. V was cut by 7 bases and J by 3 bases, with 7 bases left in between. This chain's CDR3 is CASMRDYEQYF. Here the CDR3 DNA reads TGTGCCAGCATGCGGGACTACGAGCAGTACTTC.

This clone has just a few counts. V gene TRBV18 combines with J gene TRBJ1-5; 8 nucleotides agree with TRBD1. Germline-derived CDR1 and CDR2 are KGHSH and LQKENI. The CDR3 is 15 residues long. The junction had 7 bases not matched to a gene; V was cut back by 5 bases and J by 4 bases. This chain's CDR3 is CASSASHRGNQPQHF. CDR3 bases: TGTGCCAGCTCAGCCTCACACAGGGGGAATCAGCCCCAGCATTTT.

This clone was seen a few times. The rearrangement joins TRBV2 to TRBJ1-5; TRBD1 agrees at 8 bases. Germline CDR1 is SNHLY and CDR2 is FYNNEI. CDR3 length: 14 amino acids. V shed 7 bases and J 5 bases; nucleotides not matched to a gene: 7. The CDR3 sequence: CASTVDREDQPQHF. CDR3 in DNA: TGTGCCAGCACCGTGGACAGGGAGGATCAGCCCCAGCATTTT.

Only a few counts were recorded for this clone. In nucleotides, the CDR3 is TGTGCCAGCAGTTACCGTCTTAGCCCCTCAGATACGCAGTATTTT. Translating gives CASSYRLSPSDTQYF. This sequence joins TRBV6-5 and TRBJ2-3; D gene uncertain. The CDR3 is 15 amino acids. Trimming left V 2 bases short and J 4 bases short, with 13 bases between. CDR1 and CDR2 (germline): MNHEY, SVGAGI.

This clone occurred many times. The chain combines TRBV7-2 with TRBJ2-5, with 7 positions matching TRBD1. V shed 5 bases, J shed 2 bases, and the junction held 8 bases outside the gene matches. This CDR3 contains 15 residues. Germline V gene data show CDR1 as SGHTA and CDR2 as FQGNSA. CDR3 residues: CASSSPGQTQETQYF. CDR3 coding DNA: TGTGCCAGCAGCAGCCCGGGACAGACGCAAGAGACCCAGTACTTC.

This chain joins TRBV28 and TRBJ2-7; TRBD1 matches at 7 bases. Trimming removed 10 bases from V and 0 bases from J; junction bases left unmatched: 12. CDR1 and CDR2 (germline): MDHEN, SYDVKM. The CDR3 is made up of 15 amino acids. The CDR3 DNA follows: TGTGCCATCGCAGGGGGTGGTTTTCTCTCCTACGAGCAGTACTTC. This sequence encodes CAIAGGGFLSYEQYF.

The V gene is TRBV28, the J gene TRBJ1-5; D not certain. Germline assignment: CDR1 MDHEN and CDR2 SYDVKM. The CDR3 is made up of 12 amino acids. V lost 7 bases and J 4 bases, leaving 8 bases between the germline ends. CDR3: CASMAGNQPQHF. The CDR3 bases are TGTGCCAGCATGGCGGGGAATCAGCCCCAGCATTTT.

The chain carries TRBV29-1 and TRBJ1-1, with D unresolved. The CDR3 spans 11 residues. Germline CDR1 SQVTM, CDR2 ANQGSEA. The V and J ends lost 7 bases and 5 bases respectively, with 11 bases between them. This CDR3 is CSAGVQTEAFF. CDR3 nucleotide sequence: TGCAGCGCCGGTGTACAGACTGAAGCTTTCTTT.

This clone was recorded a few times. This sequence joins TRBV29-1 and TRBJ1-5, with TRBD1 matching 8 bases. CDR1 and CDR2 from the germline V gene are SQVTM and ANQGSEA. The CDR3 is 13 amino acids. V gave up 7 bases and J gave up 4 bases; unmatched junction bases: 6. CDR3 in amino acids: CSAGQGPNQPQHF. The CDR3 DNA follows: TGCAGCGCTGGACAGGGTCCAAATCAGCCCCAGCATTTT.

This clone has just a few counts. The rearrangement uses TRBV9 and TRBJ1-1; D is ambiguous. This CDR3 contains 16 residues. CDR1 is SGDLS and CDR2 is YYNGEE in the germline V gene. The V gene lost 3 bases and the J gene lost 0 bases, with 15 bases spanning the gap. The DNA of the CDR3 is TGTGCCAGCAGCGGCCGGGAGGGCTCGCTGAACACTGAAGCTTTCTTT. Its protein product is CASSGREGSLNTEAFF.

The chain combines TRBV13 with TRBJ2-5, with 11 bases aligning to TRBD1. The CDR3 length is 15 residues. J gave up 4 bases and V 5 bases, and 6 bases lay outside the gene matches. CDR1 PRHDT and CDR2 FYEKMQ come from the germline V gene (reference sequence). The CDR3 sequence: CASSTGQGDVETQYF. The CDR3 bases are TGTGCCAGCAGCACGGGACAGGGGGATGTAGAGACCCAGTACTTC.